Shown below are 29 T cell receptor beta chains from a single sample sequenced in a study of shared clonotypes between healthy human individuals. The assay was immunoSEQ multiplex PCR, and TCRdb's table has in-frame clones only and misses some. The sample lists roughly 700,000 clones; about 74% were seen once. Source material: memory CD4+ T cells sorted from blood. The subset is: CD45RA-negative fraction. These receptors all come from a woman in her 30s in good health.

This CDR3 is CASSLWGNYGYTF. CDR3 nucleotide sequence: TGTGCCAGCAGTTTATGGGGTAACTATGGCTACACCTTC. The chain combines TRBV27 with TRBJ1-2; no firm D call. Trimming removed 1 base at V and 1 base at J, with 4 bases between. This CDR3 contains 13 residues. The germline V gene has CDR1 MNHEY and CDR2 SMNVEV (reference sequence).

This chain connects TRBV25-1 to TRBJ2-7; D uncertain. Per the germline V gene, CDR1 is MGHDK and CDR2 is SYGVNS. This CDR3 has 16 residues. Trimming removed 3 bases from V and 4 bases from J, with 19 bases in between. For the CDR3, the DNA is TGTGCCAGCAGTGATAGTCTGCAGGAGATGCGGTACGAGCAGTACTTC. Translating it yields CASSDSLQEMRYEQYF.

This chain joins TRBV6-6 and TRBJ1-2; D gene ambiguous. V gave up 2 bases and J gave up 5 bases, with 15 bases separating them. CDR1 is MNHNY and CDR2 is SVGAGI in the germline V gene (reference sequence). This CDR3 has 15 amino acids. DNA for the CDR3: TGTGCCAGCAGTTACGTTAGCTCGGCCCCGTATGGCTACACCTTC. This codes for CASSYVSSAPYGYTF.

This sequence joins TRBV4-2 and TRBJ2-7; TRBD2 matches at 8 bases. The CDR3 runs 16 residues. V lost 0 bases to trimming and J lost 4 bases; unmatched junction nucleotides: 8. Germline loops: CDR1 LGHNA, CDR2 YNFKEQ. CDR3 in amino acids: CASSQDPSGRQYEQYF. The CDR3 nucleotides read TGTGCCAGCAGCCAAGACCCAAGCGGGAGACAGTACGAGCAGTACTTC.

The chain employs TRBV6-6 and TRBJ2-1, with 16 bases aligning to TRBD2. The germline CDR1 and CDR2 sequences are MNHNY and SVGAGI (reference sequence). Unmatched junction bases numbered 8, after V lost 7 bases and J lost 8 bases. CDR3 length: 16 residues. CDR3 nucleotides: TGTGCCAGCACAATGGGACTAGCGGGAGGGGGATATGAGCAGTTCTTC. It codes for CASTMGLAGGGYEQFF.

This clone was counted only a few times. The chain uses TRBV7-2 and TRBJ2-7; tentative D call: TRBD1 (5 bases). Germline lookup yields CDR1 SGHTA and CDR2 FQGNSA. The CDR3 runs 15 residues. V was clipped by 5 bases and J by 2 bases, with 16 bases between them. The CDR3 region is CASSQGTGLPYEQYF. CDR3 coding DNA: TGTGCCAGCAGCCAAGGCACAGGCCTCCCCTACGAGCAGTACTTC.

The chain employs TRBV19 and TRBJ2-1; 10 nucleotides line up with TRBD2. The germline V gene has CDR1 LNHDA and CDR2 SQIVND (reference sequence). This CDR3 has 16 residues. Germline trimming cut 1 base from V and 6 bases from J; bases unmatched to any gene: 6. CDR3 protein: CASSIGSGRAGNEQFF. The CDR3 coding sequence is TGTGCCAGTAGTATAGGAAGCGGGAGGGCCGGCAATGAGCAGTTCTTC.

This clone was recorded at least ten times. The chain has TRBV25-1 and TRBJ2-7; 11 positions agree with TRBD2. CDR3 length: 18 residues. After removal of 4 bases from V and 3 bases from J, the junction contained 14 bases not matched to a gene. CDR1 MGHDK and CDR2 SYGVNS come from the germline V gene. Here the CDR3 DNA reads TGTGCCAGCAGTGCCCTGGAGCCCGGGACTAGCGGAAGCTACGAGCAGTACTTC. Translation: CASSALEPGTSGSYEQYF.

The J gene is TRBJ2-7, the V gene TRBV18; the match to TRBD1 covers 9 bases. The length of the CDR3 is 15 residues. With 3 bases clipped from V and 4 bases from J, the junction kept 7 bases outside the gene matches. Germline assignment: CDR1 KGHSH and CDR2 LQKENI. Here the CDR3 reads CASSPGQGFFYEQYF. The CDR3 region has the DNA TGTGCCAGCTCACCGGGACAGGGTTTTTTTTACGAGCAGTACTTC.

The V and J genes are TRBV19 and TRBJ2-7; 10 bases are a match to TRBD2. After removal of 6 bases from V and 9 bases from J, the junction contained 8 bases not matched to a gene. Per germline, CDR1 LNHDA and CDR2 SQIVND (reference sequence). This CDR3 has 13 amino acids. The CDR3 loop is CASSSSGSIVQYF. CDR3 nucleotides: TGTGCCAGTAGCTCTAGCGGGAGTATTGTGCAGTACTTC.

The V gene is TRBV7-2, the J gene TRBJ2-1; 11 bases are a match to TRBD2. The CDR3 consists of 15 residues. Germline CDR1 reads SGHTA; CDR2 reads FQGNSA. V dropped 5 bases and J dropped 7; count of bases not matched to a gene: 7. DNA of the CDR3: TGTGCCAGCAGCGCCACGACTAGCGGGATGAATGAGCAGTTCTTC. Its protein is CASSATTSGMNEQFF.

The J gene is TRBJ1-1, the V gene TRBV11-2; D gene unclear. V lost 4 bases to trimming and J lost 0 bases, with 12 bases between them. Looked up from germline, CDR1 is SGHAT and CDR2 is FQNNGV. The length of the CDR3 is 15 residues. The CDR3 coding sequence is TGTGCCAGCAGCTCGGGCCCTCTCATGAACACTGAAGCTTTCTTT. This sequence encodes CASSSGPLMNTEAFF.

The genes are TRBV10-3 and TRBJ2-7, with TRBD2 identical over 7 bases. V dropped 9 bases and J dropped 6; count of bases not matched to a gene: 5. There are 11 residues in the CDR3. Germline lookup yields CDR1 ENHRY and CDR2 SYGVKD. The CDR3 region is CAIGGGPEQYF. CDR3 nucleotide sequence: TGTGCCATTGGGGGAGGGCCCGAGCAGTACTTC.

Concerning this clone itself: Other nucleotide sequences in the sample specify the same CDR3. The chain couples TRBV28 to TRBJ2-1; D is unresolved. V lost 5 bases to trimming and J lost 10 bases, with 9 bases between them. This CDR3 region has 11 residues. The germline gives CDR1 MDHEN, CDR2 SYDVKM. The chain's CDR3 is CASSLSREQFF. For the CDR3, the DNA is TGTGCCAGCAGTCTCTCGAGAGAGCAGTTCTTC.

This clone was counted ten times or more. This sequence joins TRBV6-6 and TRBJ2-7; 10 nucleotides align to TRBD2. This CDR3 is built from 15 residues. J lost 3 bases, V lost 5 bases, and 7 bases had no gene match. Germline CDR1 is MNHNY and CDR2 is SVGAGI (reference sequence). In nucleotides, the CDR3 is TGTGCCAGCAGTAATCCTAGCGGGAGTCTCTACGAGCAGTACTTC. It translates to CASSNPSGSLYEQYF.

The CDR3 loop is CASSPGTLTGELFF. The DNA for the CDR3 is TGTGCCAGCAGCCCCGGGACACTTACCGGGGAGCTGTTTTTT. The V and J genes are TRBV14 and TRBJ2-2; D is possibly TRBD1 (6 bases). V was shortened by 4 bases and J by 5 bases, with 11 bases between the two germline ends. CDR3 length: 14 amino acids. Germline V lookup: CDR1 SGHDN, CDR2 FVKESK. The variable domain in full, with the rest retrieved from reference TRBV14 and TRBJ2-2, is EAGVTQFPSHSVIEKGQTVTLRCDPISGHDNLYWYRRVMGKEIKFLLHFVKESKQDESGMPNNRFLAERTGGTYSTLKVQPAELEDSGVYFCASSPGTLTGELFFGEGSRLTVL.

The gene calls are TRBV10-2 and TRBJ1-3, with TRBD1 matching 8 bases. The germline V gene encodes CDR1 WSHSY and CDR2 SAAADI. V lost 4 bases, J lost 3 bases, and 8 bases stayed unmatched. The CDR3 is 16 amino acids. The CDR3: CASSVDRGLFGNTIYF. The DNA of the CDR3 is TGCGCCAGCAGTGTTGACAGGGGACTTTTTGGAAACACCATATATTTT.

The chain is built from TRBV5-4 and TRBJ2-1; 14 bases align to TRBD2. Germline V CDR1 and CDR2: SGHNT, YYREEE (reference sequence). This CDR3 contains 15 residues. With V trimmed by 5 bases and J by 7 bases, 5 bases remained unmatched. This CDR3 reads CASRTTSGRVNEQFF. The CDR3 nucleotides are TGTGCCAGCAGAACGACTAGCGGGAGGGTTAATGAGCAGTTCTTC. The full variable domain, rest sourced from reference TRBV5-4 and TRBJ2-1, is ETGVTQSPTHLIKTRGQQVTLRCSSQSGHNTVSWYQQALGQGPQFIFQYYREEENGRGNFPPRFSGLQFPNYSSELNVNALELDDSALYLCASRTTSGRVNEQFFGPGTRLTVL.

J is TRBJ2-5 and V is TRBV2; D ambiguous. This CDR3 has 15 residues. The V and J ends lost 1 base and 5 bases respectively, with 14 bases between them. CDR1 is SNHLY and CDR2 is FYNNEI in the germline V gene. In DNA form, the CDR3 reads TGTGCCAGCAGTGAAGGATCAGGAAGAATGGAGACCCAGTACTTC. Encoded protein: CASSEGSGRMETQYF.

V and J are TRBV28 and TRBJ1-2, with 7 nucleotides matching TRBD1. Looked up from germline, CDR1 is MDHEN and CDR2 is SYDVKM. This CDR3 comprises 15 residues. Unmatched junction bases numbered 18, after V lost 7 bases and J lost 10 bases. CDR3 sequence: CASTTAGRGGRVYTF. The DNA for the CDR3 is TGTGCCAGCACCACCGCGGGCAGGGGGGGGCGAGTCTACACCTTC.

This clone has only a few counts. The chain joins TRBV28 to TRBJ1-2; D is unclear. With 6 bases removed from V and 4 bases from J, the gap between germline ends came to 9 bases. CDR1 is MDHEN, CDR2 SYDVKM, per germline. The CDR3 has 12 amino acids. The CDR3 protein is CASSYEVYGYTF. CDR3 sequence (DNA): TGTGCCAGCAGCTATGAAGTCTATGGCTACACCTTC.

The gene calls are TRBV7-3 and TRBJ1-5; TRBD1 matches 11 bases. The CDR3 length is 18 residues. Germline-derived CDR1 and CDR2 are SGHTA and FQGTGA. After removal of 5 bases from V and 0 bases from J, the junction contained 9 bases not matched to a gene. CDR3 nucleotides: TGTGCCAGCAGCACCCGGGACAGGGGGATTGTTAGCAATCAGCCCCAGCATTTT. Its protein product is CASSTRDRGIVSNQPQHF.

The J gene is TRBJ2-7, the V gene TRBV5-1; D is unclear. Deletions cut 4 bases from V and 5 bases from J, with 10 bases between. This CDR3 region has 12 residues. Germline lookup yields CDR1 SGHRS and CDR2 YFSETQ. Here the CDR3 DNA reads TGCGCCAGCAGCCCCCCTTCCGACGAGCAGTACTTC. Encoded protein: CASSPPSDEQYF. Full variable domain (missing parts from reference TRBV5-1 and TRBJ2-7): KAGVTQTPRYLIKTRGQQVTLSCSPISGHRSVSWYQQTPGQGLQFLFEYFSETQRNKGNFPGRFSGRQFSNSRSEMNVSTLELGDSALYLCASSPPSDEQYFGPGTRLTVT.

This clone was picked up a small number of times. The same CDR3 can be traced to other DNA sequences in this sample. This chain uses TRBV5-1 with TRBJ2-3; 11 bases agree with TRBD2. V dropped 4 bases and J dropped 3; count of bases not matched to a gene: 4. Per the germline V gene, CDR1 is SGHRS and CDR2 is YFSETQ. CDR3 size: 15 residues. The CDR3 sequence: CASSTGTSGTDTQYF. CDR3 DNA sequence: TGCGCCAGCAGCACCGGGACTAGCGGAACAGATACGCAGTATTTT. Using reference TRBV5-1 and TRBJ2-3 for the parts outside the CDR3, the full variable domain is KAGVTQTPRYLIKTRGQQVTLSCSPISGHRSVSWYQQTPGQGLQFLFEYFSETQRNKGNFPGRFSGRQFSNSRSEMNVSTLELGDSALYLCASSTGTSGTDTQYFGPGTRLTVL.

A few counts support this clone. This rearrangement joins TRBV29-1 to TRBJ1-1, with D perhaps matching TRBD1 (6 bases). V was shortened by 7 bases and J by 10 bases, with 19 bases between the two germline ends. In germline, CDR1 is SQVTM, CDR2 ANQGSEA. The CDR3 loop spans 12 amino acids. CDR3 protein: CSADFRTEGAFF. In DNA, the CDR3 is TGCAGCGCCGATTTCCGGACAGAAGGAGCTTTCTTT.

The gene calls are TRBV7-8 and TRBJ2-7; D is possibly TRBD2 (6 bases). The germline V gene encodes CDR1 SGHVS and CDR2 FQNEAQ. With 3 bases removed from V and 3 bases from J, the gap between germline ends came to 15 bases. The CDR3 has 15 residues. The DNA of the CDR3 is TGTGCCAGCAGCTTGAGACACGGGCGGGACTACGAGCAGTACTTC. The encoded protein is CASSLRHGRDYEQYF.

Regarding this clone: Just one base apart from a much larger clone, this may be a read error. The genes are TRBV7-9 and TRBJ2-7; D perhaps matches TRBD1 (6 bases). The ends were cut back, 5 bases at V and 2 bases at J, with 7 bases in the middle. Germline V CDR1 and CDR2: SEHNR, FQNEAQ (reference sequence). The CDR3 has 12 amino acids. The chain's CDR3 is CASSGQTYEQYF. The CDR3 DNA reads as TGTGCCAGCAGCGGACAGACCTACGAGCAGTACTTC.

The chain links TRBV10-3 to TRBJ1-2, with D uncertain. CDR1 and CDR2 from the germline V gene are ENHRY and SYGVKD. V lost 5 bases, J lost 7 bases, and 14 bases lay in between. The CDR3 is 13 amino acids. CDR3 sequence reads: CAISSDVRTGYTF. The CDR3 DNA follows: TGTGCCATCAGTTCCGACGTCAGGACTGGCTACACCTTC.

The rearrangement uses TRBV19 and TRBJ1-5; D perhaps matches TRBD1 (5 bases). The CDR3 has 14 residues. In germline, CDR1 is LNHDA, CDR2 SQIVND (reference sequence). V was cut by 4 bases and J by 4 bases, with 11 bases left in between. CDR3 DNA sequence: TGTGCCAGTAGTAACGTGGGGGGGAATCAGCCCCAGCATTTT. Translated: CASSNVGGNQPQHF.